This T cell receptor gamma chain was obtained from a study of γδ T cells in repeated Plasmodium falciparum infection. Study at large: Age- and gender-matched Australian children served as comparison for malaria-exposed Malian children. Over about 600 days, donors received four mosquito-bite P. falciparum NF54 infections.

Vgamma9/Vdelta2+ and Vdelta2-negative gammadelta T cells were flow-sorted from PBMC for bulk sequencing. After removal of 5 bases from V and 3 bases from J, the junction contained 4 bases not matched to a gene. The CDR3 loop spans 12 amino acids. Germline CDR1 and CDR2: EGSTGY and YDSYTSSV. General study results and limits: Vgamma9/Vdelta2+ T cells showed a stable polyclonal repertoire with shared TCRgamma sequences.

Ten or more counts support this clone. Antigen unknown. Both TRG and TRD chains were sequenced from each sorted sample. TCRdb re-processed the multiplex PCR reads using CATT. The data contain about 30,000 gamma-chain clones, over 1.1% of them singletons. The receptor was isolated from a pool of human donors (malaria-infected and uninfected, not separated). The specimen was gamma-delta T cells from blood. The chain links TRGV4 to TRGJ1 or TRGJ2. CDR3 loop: CATWGFYYKKLF. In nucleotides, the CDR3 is TGTGCCACCTGGGGTTTTTATTATAAGAAACTCTTT.